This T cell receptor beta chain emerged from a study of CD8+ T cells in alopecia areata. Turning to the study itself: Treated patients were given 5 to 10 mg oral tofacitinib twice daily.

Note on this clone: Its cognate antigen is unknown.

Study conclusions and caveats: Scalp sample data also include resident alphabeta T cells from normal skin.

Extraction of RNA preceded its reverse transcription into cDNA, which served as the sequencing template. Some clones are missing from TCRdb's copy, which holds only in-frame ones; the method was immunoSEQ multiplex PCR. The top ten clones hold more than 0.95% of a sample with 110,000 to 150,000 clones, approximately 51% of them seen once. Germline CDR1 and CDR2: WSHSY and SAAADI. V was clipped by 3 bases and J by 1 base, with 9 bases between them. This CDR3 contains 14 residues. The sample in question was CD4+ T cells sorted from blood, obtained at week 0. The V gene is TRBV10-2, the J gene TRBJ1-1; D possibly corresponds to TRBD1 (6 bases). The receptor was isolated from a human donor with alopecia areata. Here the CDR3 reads CASSEGQQNTEAFF. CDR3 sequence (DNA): TGCGCCAGCAGTGAAGGACAGCAGAACACTGAAGCTTTCTTT.